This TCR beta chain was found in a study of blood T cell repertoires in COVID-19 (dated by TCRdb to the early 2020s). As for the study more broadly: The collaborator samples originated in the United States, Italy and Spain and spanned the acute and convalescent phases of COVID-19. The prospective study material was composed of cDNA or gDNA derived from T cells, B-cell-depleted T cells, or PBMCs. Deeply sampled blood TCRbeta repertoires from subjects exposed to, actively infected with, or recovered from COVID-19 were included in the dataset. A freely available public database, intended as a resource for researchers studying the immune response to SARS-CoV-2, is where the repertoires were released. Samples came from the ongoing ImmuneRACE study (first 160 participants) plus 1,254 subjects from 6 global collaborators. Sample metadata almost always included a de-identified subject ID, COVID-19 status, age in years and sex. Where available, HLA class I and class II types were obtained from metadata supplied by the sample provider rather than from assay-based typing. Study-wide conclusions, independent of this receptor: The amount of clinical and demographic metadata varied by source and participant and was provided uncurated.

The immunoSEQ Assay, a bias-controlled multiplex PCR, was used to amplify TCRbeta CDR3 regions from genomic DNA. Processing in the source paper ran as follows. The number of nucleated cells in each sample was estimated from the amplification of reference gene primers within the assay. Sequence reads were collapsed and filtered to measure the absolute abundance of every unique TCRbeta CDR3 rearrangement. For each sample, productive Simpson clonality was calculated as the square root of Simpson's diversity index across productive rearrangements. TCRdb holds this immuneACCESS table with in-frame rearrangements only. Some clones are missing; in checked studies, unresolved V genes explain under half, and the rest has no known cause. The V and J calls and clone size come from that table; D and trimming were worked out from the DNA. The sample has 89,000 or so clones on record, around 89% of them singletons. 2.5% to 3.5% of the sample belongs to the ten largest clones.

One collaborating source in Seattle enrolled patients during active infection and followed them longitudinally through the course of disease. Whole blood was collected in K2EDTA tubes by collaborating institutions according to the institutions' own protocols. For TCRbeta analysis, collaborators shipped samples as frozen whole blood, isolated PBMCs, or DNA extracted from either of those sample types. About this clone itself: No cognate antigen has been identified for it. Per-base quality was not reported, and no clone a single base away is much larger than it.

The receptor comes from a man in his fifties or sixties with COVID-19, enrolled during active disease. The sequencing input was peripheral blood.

The DNA is TGTGCCTGGAGTGTAGCACCGGTCCAGCCCCAGCATTTT. The encoded protein is CAWSVAPVQPQHF. The rearranged segments are TRBV30 and TRBJ1-5, with the D gene call left open. The germline V gene (reference sequence) supplies CDR1 GTSNPN and CDR2 SVGIG. V and J lose 0 bases and 7 bases, and a span of 10 bases separates them. The CDR3 runs 13 residues from the cysteine to the phenylalanine. The kept DNA is CDR3 alone, 39 bases in frame from the first base.